The clone carrying this T cell receptor (beta chain) was recorded a few times. The antigen is unknown. CDR1 and CDR2 (germline): SGHTA, FQGNSA. The CDR3 totals 16 residues. V was clipped by 2 bases and J by 2 bases, with 16 bases between them. A CD8+CD4-CCR7+CD45RA+ gate was used to sort naive CD8 T cells. One entry per CDR3 protein results from TCRdb running MiXCR on the PCR reads. Of about 640,000 distinct CDR3 sequences listed, just under 20% are singletons. The data were obtained in a study of molecular identifiers for immune sequencing clone quantification. Study results and limitations: Jurkat TCR RNA from one cell was spiked into fewer than 1.2 million naive cells, and it was reportedly detectable there.

This receptor was obtained from a human donor in good health. Some libraries in this study had Jurkat cell RNA spiked in. The sequenced material came from naive CD8+ T cells from blood, with Jurkat cell RNA spiked in. Indicated subset: FACS-sorted CD8+CD4-CCR7+CD45RA+ naive T cells. This chain uses TRBV7-2 with TRBJ2-7; no reliable D call. In DNA, the CDR3 is TGTGCCAGCAGCTTATCCGACATTCCATCCCCCTACGAGCAGTACTTC. It yields the protein CASSLSDIPSPYEQYF.